The TCR beta chain described here comes from a study of T cells in localized non-small cell lung cancer. Assay: immunoSEQ multiplex PCR; the TCRdb copy retains only in-frame clones and omits some. The sample has tens of thousands of clones, 85% to 90% seen once. Study-level findings and limits: Multi-region tumor sequencing was not done, so intratumor heterogeneity could not be excluded.

This clone is a singleton in its sample. The antigen is unknown. The length of the CDR3 is 16 residues. The trim removed 2 bases at V and 5 bases at J, leaving 7 bases unmatched. The V gene's germline CDR1 is SGDLS and CDR2 YYNGEE. The specimen comprised peripheral blood, sampled before any cancer treatment. This receptor was obtained from a woman between 40 and 69 years old with stage I lung adenocarcinoma. V is TRBV9 and J is TRBJ2-5; TRBD2 matches 12 bases. CDR3 in DNA: TGTGCCAGCAGCGTGGCTAGCGGGGGGGCTTTGGAGACCCAGTACTTC. Residues: CASSVASGGALETQYF.